The next 10 T cell receptor beta chains were all read from a single sample in a study of cytomegalovirus exposure and HLA in healthy donors. PCR primers comprised 60 Vbeta and 13 Jbeta primers. Here immunoSEQ multiplex PCR was the method, and the copy in TCRdb shows in-frame clones only, minus some. The table includes 250,000 or so clones, 80% to 95% detected once. Sequencing was done on a sample of PBMCs. The receptors originated from a girl aged 2 to 10 in good health and CMV-seronegative.

This clone has more than one count but fewer than ten. This sequence joins TRBV6-6 and TRBJ1-1; TRBD1 is a possible D gene (5 bases). The CDR3 has 13 residues. Germline V gene lookup returns CDR1 MNHNY and CDR2 SVGAGI (reference sequence). V lost 5 bases and J lost 0, with 7 bases in between. The CDR3 nucleotides read TGTGCCAGCAGTCCGACAGTGAACACTGAAGCTTTCTTT. It encodes CASSPTVNTEAFF.

The chain uses TRBV19 and TRBJ2-7; D is possibly TRBD1 (5 bases). The CDR3 extends over 14 amino acids. The V gene's germline CDR1 is LNHDA and CDR2 SQIVND (reference sequence). V dropped 5 bases and J dropped 3 bases, with 14 bases sitting between them. In DNA, the CDR3 is TGTGCCAGTAGTGCAGGGCTAGGTTACTACGAGCAGTACTTC. Protein sequence: CASSAGLGYYEQYF.

This clone has just one count. A read error may produce the germline difference seen at one junction end. The rearrangement links TRBV11-2 to TRBJ1-1; D is undetermined. Germline V gives CDR1 SGHAT, CDR2 FQNNGV. The CDR3 consists of 11 residues. The CDR3 protein is CASSSGRQSRF. CDR3 DNA: TGTGCCAGCAGCTCGGGTCGCCAGTCTCGATTT.

The rearrangement joins TRBV19 to TRBJ1-5; 9 bases are a match to TRBD1. In germline, CDR1 is LNHDA, CDR2 SQIVND (reference sequence). This CDR3 is built from 17 residues. V trimming: 7 bases; J trimming: 1 base; junction bases outside the gene matches: 11. Here the CDR3 reads CASTPGGTGISNQPQHF. Written as DNA, the CDR3 is TGTGCCAGTACTCCCGGAGGGACAGGGATCAGCAATCAGCCCCAGCATTTT.

The chain is built from TRBV25-1 and TRBJ2-1; 10 bases line up with TRBD1. The CDR3 has 16 amino acids. The ends lost 1 base at V and 4 bases at J; junction bases unmatched: 4. CDR1 and CDR2 from the germline V gene are MGHDK and SYGVNS. For the CDR3, the DNA is TGTGCCAGCAGTGAATCAGGGGGACAGGGGTACAATGAGCAGTTCTTC. Amino acid sequence: CASSESGGQGYNEQFF.

Worth noting for this clone: Germline and junction disagree at one end, which may indicate a read error. Other DNA sequences from this sample encode an identical CDR3 as well. This chain uses TRBV12-5 with TRBJ2-1, with 12 bases that match TRBD2. From germline, CDR1 is LGHNT and CDR2 FRNRAP. This CDR3 is built from 17 residues. The CDR3 region has the DNA TGTGCTAGCGGTTTCGCATTAACTAGCGGGGGGAACAATGAGCAGTTCTTC. Translating gives CASGFALTSGGNNEQFF.

The chain combines TRBV7-8 with TRBJ1-5; 12 nucleotides agree with TRBD1. With V trimmed by 4 bases and J by 7 bases, 8 bases remained unmatched. CDR3 length equals 16 residues. Germline V gives CDR1 SGHVS, CDR2 FQNEAQ. CDR3 residues: CASSSEGQGASQPQHF. The CDR3 DNA reads TGTGCCAGCAGCTCTGAGGGACAGGGGGCGAGCCAGCCCCAGCATTTT.

The chain uses TRBV7-6 and TRBJ1-1; D is possibly TRBD1 (5 bases). V lost 5 bases and J lost 1, with 8 bases in between. This CDR3 spans 13 amino acids. CDR1 is SGHVS and CDR2 is FNYEAQ in the germline V gene. In nucleotides, the CDR3 is TGTGCCAGCAGCGATACAGGGAACACTGAAGCTTTCTTT. Translated: CASSDTGNTEAFF.

The gene calls are TRBV11-2 and TRBJ2-1; D is unresolved. The germline gives CDR1 SGHAT, CDR2 FQNNGV. The ends were cut back, 4 bases at V and 7 bases at J, with 2 bases in the middle. CDR3 length: 10 residues. CDR3: CASSSNEQFF. The DNA of the CDR3 is TGTGCCAGCAGCTCAAATGAGCAGTTCTTC.

This chain links TRBV27 with TRBJ2-3; D is ambiguous. The germline V and J ends were trimmed by 4 bases and 1 base, with 3 bases remaining between them. Per the germline V gene, CDR1 is MNHEY and CDR2 is SMNVEV (reference sequence). This CDR3 region has 12 residues. The CDR3 sequence is CASSSGTDTQYF. CDR3 DNA sequence: TGTGCCAGCAGTTCGGGCACAGATACGCAGTATTTT.